This note documents a single T cell receptor (beta chain) sequence. The CDR3 consists of 13 residues. The germline V and J ends were trimmed by 1 base and 7 bases, with 11 bases remaining between them. CDR1 and CDR2 from the germline V gene are SGHNT and YENEEA. These data are taken from a study of cytomegalovirus exposure and HLA in healthy donors. It was with 60 Vbeta and 13 Jbeta primers that the PCR ran. Sequencing used immunoSEQ multiplex PCR; TCRdb keeps in-frame clones, though not all of them. The sample includes 160,000 or so clones, roughly 80% seen only once; the top ten take around 2.4%. The chain recombines TRBV11-3 with TRBJ2-7; TRBD1 might be the D (5 bases). The TCR comes from a man aged 55 to 69 in good health and CMV-seronegative. The material sequenced was PBMCs. CDR3 DNA sequence: TGTGCCAGCAGCTTAGTCACAGGTGAAGAGCAGTACTTC. It encodes CASSLVTGEEQYF.